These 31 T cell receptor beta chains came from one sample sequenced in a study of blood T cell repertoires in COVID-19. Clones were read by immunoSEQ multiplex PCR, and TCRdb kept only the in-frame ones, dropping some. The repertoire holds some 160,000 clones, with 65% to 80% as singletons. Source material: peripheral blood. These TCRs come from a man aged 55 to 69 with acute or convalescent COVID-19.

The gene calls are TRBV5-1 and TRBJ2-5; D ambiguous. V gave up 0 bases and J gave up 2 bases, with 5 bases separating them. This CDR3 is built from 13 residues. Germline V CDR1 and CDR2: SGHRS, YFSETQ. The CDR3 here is CASSLDGQETQYF. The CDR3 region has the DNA TGCGCCAGCAGCTTGGACGGGCAAGAGACCCAGTACTTC.

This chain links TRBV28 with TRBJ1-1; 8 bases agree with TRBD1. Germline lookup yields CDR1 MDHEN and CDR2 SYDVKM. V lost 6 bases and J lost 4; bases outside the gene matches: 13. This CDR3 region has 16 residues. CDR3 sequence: CASRSDRVGGITEAFF. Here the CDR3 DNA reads TGTGCCAGCAGATCGGACAGGGTTGGGGGAATCACTGAAGCTTTCTTT.

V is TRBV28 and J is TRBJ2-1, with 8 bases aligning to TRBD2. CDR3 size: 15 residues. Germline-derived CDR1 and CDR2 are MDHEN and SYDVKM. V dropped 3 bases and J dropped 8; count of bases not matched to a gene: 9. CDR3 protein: CASSFLSGSIDEQFF. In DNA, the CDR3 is TGTGCCAGCAGTTTTCTGAGCGGGAGTATCGATGAGCAGTTCTTC.

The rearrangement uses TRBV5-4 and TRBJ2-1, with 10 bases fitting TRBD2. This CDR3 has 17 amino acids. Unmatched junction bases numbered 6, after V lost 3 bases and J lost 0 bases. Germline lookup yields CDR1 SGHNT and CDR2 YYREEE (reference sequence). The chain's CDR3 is CASSSALAGGSYNEQFF. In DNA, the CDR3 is TGTGCCAGCAGCTCGGCATTAGCGGGAGGCTCCTACAATGAGCAGTTCTTC.

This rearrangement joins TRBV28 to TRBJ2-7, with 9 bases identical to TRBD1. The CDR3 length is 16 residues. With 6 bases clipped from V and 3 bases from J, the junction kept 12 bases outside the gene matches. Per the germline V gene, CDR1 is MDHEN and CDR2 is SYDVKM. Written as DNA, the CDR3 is TGTGCCAGCAGCCGGACAGGGGTCCGGGGCTACTACGAGCAGTACTTC. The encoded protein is CASSRTGVRGYYEQYF. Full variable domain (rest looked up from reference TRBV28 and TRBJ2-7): DVKVTQSSRYLVKRTGEKVFLECVQDMDHENMFWYRQDPGLGLRLIYFSYDVKMKEKGDIPEGYSVSREKKERFSLILESASTNQTSMYLCASSRTGVRGYYEQYFGPGTRLTVT.

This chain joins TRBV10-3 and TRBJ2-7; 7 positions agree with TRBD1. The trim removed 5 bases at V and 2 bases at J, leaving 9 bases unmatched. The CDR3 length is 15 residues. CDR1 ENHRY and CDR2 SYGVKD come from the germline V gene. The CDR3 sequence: CAISSTGPPAYEQYF. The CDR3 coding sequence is TGTGCCATCAGTTCGACAGGGCCCCCCGCCTACGAGCAGTACTTC.

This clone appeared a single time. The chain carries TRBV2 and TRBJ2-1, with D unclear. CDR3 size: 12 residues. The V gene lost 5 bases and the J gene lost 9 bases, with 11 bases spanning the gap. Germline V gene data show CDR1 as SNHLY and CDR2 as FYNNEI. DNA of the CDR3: TGTGCCAGCAGTCAACTATGGAGTGAGCAGTTCTTC. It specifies CASSQLWSEQFF. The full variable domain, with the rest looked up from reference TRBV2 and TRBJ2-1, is EPEVTQTPSHQVTQMGQEVILRCVPISNHLYFYWYRQILGQKVEFLVSFYNNEISEKSEIFDDQFSVERPDGSNFTLKIRSTKLEDSAMYFCASSQLWSEQFFGPGTRLTVL.

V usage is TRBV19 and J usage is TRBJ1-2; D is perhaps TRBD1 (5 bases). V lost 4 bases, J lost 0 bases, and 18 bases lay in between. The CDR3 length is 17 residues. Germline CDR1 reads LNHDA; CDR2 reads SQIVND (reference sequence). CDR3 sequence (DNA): TGTGCCAGTAGTAGGGAGGGGAGTACGACCTCTAACTATGGCTACACCTTC. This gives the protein CASSREGSTTSNYGYTF.

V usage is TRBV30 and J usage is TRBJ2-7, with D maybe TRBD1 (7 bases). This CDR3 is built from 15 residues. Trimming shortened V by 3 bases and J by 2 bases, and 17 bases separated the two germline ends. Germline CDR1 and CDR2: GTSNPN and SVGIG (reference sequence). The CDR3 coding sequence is TGTGCCTGGAGGCGGGGAGACAGGGCAGCCTACGAGCAGTACTTC. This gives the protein CAWRRGDRAAYEQYF.

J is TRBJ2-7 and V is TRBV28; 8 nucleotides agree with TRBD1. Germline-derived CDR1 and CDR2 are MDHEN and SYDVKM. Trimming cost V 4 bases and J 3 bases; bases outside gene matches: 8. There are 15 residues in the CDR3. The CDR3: CASSYSTGDHYEQYF. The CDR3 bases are TGTGCCAGCAGTTACTCGACAGGGGATCACTACGAGCAGTACTTC. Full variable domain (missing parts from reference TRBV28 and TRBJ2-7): DVKVTQSSRYLVKRTGEKVFLECVQDMDHENMFWYRQDPGLGLRLIYFSYDVKMKEKGDIPEGYSVSREKKERFSLILESASTNQTSMYLCASSYSTGDHYEQYFGPGTRLTVT.

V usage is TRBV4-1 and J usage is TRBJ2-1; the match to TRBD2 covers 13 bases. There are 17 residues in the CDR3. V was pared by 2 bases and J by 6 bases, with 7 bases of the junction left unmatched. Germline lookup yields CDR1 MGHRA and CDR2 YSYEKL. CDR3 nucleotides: TGCGCCAGCAGCCAACCTATCGGACTAGCGGGAGCCAATGAGCAGTTCTTC. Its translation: CASSQPIGLAGANEQFF.

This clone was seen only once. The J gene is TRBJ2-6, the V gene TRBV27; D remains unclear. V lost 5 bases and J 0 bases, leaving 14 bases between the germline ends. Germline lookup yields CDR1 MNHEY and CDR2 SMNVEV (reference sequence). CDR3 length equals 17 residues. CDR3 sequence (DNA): TGTGCCAGCAGTCCCCCCTCTCTCGTCTCTGGGGCCAACGTCCTGACTTTC. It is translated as CASSPPSLVSGANVLTF.

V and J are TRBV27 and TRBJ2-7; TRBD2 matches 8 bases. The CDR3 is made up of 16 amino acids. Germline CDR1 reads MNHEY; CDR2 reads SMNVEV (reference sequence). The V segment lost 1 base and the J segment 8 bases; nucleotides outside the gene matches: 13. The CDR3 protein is CASSLFRPGGANKQYF. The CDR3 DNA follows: TGTGCCAGCAGTTTATTTAGGCCGGGGGGGGCGAACAAGCAGTACTTC.

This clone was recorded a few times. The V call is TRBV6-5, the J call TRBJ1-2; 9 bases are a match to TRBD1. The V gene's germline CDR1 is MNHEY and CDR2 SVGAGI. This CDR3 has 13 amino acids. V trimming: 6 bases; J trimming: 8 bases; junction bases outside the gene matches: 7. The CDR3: CASSLQGARGYTF. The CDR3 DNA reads TGTGCCAGCAGCCTACAGGGGGCGCGGGGCTACACCTTC.

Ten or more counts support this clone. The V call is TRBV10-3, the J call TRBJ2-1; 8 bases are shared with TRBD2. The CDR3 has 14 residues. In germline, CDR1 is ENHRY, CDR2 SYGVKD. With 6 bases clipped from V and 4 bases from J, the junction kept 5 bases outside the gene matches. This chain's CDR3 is CAIRGLAGYNEQFF. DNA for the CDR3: TGTGCCATCAGAGGGCTAGCGGGTTACAATGAGCAGTTCTTC.

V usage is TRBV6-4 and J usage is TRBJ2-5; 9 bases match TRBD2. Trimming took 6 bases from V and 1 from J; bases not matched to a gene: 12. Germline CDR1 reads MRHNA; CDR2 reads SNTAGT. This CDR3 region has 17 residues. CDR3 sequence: CASRPLAGYPGQETQYF. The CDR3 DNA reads TGTGCCAGCAGACCACTAGCGGGCTATCCGGGCCAAGAGACCCAGTACTTC.

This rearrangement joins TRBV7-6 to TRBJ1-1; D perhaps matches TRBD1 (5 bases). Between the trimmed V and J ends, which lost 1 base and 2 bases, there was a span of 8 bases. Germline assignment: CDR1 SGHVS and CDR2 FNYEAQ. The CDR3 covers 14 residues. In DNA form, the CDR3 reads TGTGCCAGCAGCTTAGGGGGCGGAAACACTGAAGCTTTCTTT. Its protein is CASSLGGGNTEAFF.

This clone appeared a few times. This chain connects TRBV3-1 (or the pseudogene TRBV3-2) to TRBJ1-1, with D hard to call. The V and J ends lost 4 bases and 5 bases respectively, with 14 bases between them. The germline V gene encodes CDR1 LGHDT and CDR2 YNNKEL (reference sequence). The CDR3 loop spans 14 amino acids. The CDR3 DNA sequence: TGTGCCAGCAGCCCACTCAGCCTGAGGACTGAAGCTTTCTTT. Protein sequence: CASSPLSLRTEAFF.

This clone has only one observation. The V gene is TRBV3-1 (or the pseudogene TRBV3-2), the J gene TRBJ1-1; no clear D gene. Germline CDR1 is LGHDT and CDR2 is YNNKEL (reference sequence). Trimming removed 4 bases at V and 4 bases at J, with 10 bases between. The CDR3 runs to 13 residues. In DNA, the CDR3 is TGTGCCAGCAGCCTGGGCCTTGGCACTGAAGCTTTCTTT. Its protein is CASSLGLGTEAFF.

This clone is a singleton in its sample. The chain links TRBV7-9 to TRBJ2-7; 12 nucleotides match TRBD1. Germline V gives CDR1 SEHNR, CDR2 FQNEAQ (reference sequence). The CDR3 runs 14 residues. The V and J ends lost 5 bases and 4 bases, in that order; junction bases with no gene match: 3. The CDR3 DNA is TGTGCCAGCAGCCAGGGACAGGGGGCGTACGAGCAGTACTTC. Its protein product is CASSQGQGAYEQYF.

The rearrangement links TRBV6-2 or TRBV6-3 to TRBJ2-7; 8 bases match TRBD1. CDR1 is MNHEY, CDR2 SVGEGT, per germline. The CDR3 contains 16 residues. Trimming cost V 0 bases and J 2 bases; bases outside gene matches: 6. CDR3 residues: CASSYSIGTGTYEQYF. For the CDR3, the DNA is TGTGCCAGCAGTTACTCGATCGGGACAGGTACCTACGAGCAGTACTTC.

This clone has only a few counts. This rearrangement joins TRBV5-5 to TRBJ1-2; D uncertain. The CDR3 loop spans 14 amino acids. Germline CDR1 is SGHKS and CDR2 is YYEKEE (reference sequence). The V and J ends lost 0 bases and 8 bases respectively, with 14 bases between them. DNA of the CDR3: TGTGCCAGCAGCTTGGGGTGGTCCAGTTCGGGCTACACCTTC. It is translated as CASSLGWSSSGYTF.

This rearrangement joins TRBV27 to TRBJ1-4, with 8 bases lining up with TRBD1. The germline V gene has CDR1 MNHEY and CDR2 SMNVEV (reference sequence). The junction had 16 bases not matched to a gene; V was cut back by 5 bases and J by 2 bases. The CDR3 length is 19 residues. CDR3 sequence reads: CASSPYNVQGAFTNEKLFF. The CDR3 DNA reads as TGTGCCAGCAGTCCATATAACGTCCAGGGGGCTTTTACTAATGAAAAACTGTTTTTT.

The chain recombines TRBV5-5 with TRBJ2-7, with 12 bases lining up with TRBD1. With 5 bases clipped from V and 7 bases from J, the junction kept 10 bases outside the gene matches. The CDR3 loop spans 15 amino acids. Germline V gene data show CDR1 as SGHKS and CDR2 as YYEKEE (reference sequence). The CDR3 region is CASRWGTGGSSEQYF. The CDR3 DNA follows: TGTGCCAGCAGGTGGGGGACAGGGGGCTCGTCGGAGCAGTACTTC.

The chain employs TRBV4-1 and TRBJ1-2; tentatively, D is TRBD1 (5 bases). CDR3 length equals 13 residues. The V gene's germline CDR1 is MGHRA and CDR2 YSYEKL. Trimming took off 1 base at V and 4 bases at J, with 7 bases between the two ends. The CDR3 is CASSQGGGYGYTF. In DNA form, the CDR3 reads TGCGCCAGCAGCCAAGGCGGGGGCTATGGCTACACCTTC.

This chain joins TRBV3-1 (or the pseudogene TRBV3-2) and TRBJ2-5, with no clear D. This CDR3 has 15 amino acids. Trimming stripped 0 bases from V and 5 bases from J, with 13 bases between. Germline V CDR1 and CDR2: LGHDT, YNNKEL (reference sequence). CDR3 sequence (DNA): TGTGCCAGCAGCCAAGATAGAATCGACGGGGAGACCCAGTACTTC. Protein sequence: CASSQDRIDGETQYF.

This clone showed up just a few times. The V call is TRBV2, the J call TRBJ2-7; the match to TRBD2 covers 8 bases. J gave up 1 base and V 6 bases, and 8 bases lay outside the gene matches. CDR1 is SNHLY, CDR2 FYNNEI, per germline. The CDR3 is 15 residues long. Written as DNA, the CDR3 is TGTGCCAGCAGAGGGAGACTAGCGAGATCCTACGAGCAGTACTTC. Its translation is CASRGRLARSYEQYF.

The CDR3 DNA reads as TGCAGTGCGGTAGACAGGGATACGCAGTATTTT. Encoded protein: CSAVDRDTQYF. The chain is built from TRBV20-1 and TRBJ2-3, with D possibly matching TRBD1 (6 bases). Trimming took off 6 bases at V and 6 bases at J, with 10 bases between the two ends. The CDR3 consists of 11 residues. The germline V gene has CDR1 DFQATT and CDR2 SNEGSKA (reference sequence).

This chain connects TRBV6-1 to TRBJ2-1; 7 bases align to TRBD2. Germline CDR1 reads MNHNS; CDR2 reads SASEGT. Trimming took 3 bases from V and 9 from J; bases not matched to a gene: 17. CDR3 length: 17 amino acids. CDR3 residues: CASSDRLAGTTGREQFF. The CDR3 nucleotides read TGTGCCAGCAGTGATCGGCTCGCCGGGACTACTGGGCGTGAGCAGTTCTTC.

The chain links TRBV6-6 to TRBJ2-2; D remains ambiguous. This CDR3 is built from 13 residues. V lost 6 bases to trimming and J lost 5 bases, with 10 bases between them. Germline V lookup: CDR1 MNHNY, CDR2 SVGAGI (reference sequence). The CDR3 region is CASSLLETGELFF. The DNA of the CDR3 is TGTGCCAGCAGCCTCCTAGAAACCGGGGAGCTGTTTTTT.

DNA for the CDR3: TGTGCTACCAGTCTTAAATCCGGGAGAGTCGGGGCCGGGGAGCTGTTTTTT. It specifies CATSLKSGRVGAGELFF. The gene calls are TRBV7-3 and TRBJ2-2, with D perhaps matching TRBD2 (6 bases). This CDR3 is built from 17 residues. In germline, CDR1 is SGHTA, CDR2 FQGTGA.